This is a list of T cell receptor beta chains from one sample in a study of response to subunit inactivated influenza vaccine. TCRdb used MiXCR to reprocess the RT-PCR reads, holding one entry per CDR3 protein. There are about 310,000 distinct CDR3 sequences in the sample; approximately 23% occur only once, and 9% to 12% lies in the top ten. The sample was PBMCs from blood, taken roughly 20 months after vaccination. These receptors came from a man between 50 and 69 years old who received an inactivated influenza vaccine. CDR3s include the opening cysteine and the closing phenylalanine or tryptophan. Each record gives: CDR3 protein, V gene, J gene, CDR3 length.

CSARAGVTDTQYF	TRBV20-1	TRBJ2-3	13
CASSYGQGGNSPLHF	TRBV3-1	TRBJ1-6	15
CASSYRLGQGNYEQYF	TRBV6-2/TRBV6-3	TRBJ2-7	16
CASSLGTEKNIQYF	TRBV12-3/TRBV12-4	TRBJ2-4	14
CSAKVEPQLYNSPLHF	TRBV20-1	TRBJ1-6	16
CASSQVGGSGSYNSPLHF	TRBV4-1	TRBJ1-6	18
CASSLIAGGVSETQYF	TRBV12-3/TRBV12-4	TRBJ2-5	16
CASSLGGTFYGYTF	TRBV5-1	TRBJ1-2	14
CASSFRDSLTTGELFF	TRBV7-9	TRBJ2-2	16
CASSLVAVDGGFSRNTIYF	TRBV5-4	TRBJ1-3	19
CASSPVGLEETQYF	TRBV12-3/TRBV12-4	TRBJ2-5	14
CSARDPRGPNYEQYF	TRBV20-1	TRBJ2-7	15
CASSVDRSSGGYMTQYF	TRBV9	TRBJ2-5	17
CASSTGTTNYGYTF	TRBV12-3/TRBV12-4	TRBJ1-2	14
CASGDSSTDTQYF	TRBV11-2	TRBJ2-3	13
CASSITGGHEQFF	TRBV6-2/TRBV6-3	TRBJ2-1	13
CASSPVNRAYGYTF	TRBV18	TRBJ1-2	14
CASSIELASGNTIYF	TRBV11-2	TRBJ1-3	15
CASSQEAQGQTQYF	TRBV4-1	TRBJ2-5	14
CASSPGQVLAFF	TRBV7-2	TRBJ1-1	12
CASSSRWGAYEQYF	TRBV6-5	TRBJ2-7	14
CASSLGAATGGRETQYF	TRBV7-8	TRBJ2-5	17
CASRVQGTSSDTQYF	TRBV12-3/TRBV12-4	TRBJ2-3	15
CASSEADRLLYGYTF	TRBV2	TRBJ1-2	15
CASRDRGLGSMGEKLFF	TRBV12-3/TRBV12-4	TRBJ1-4	17
CASSLVLGLHYGYTF	TRBV7-9	TRBJ1-2	15
CASSLVGGSQPQHF	TRBV12-3/TRBV12-4	TRBJ1-5	14
CASSLSKSLGWETQYF	TRBV28	TRBJ2-5	16
CASSPAGIRFFLF	TRBV5-1	TRBJ1-1	13
CSVGQTWGLARNEQFF	TRBV29-1	TRBJ2-1	16
CASKERGLQSYEQYF	TRBV2	TRBJ2-7	15
CASSHEDRGQGAQYF	TRBV4-3	TRBJ2-5	15
CASSLDIDAGGVETQYF	TRBV28	TRBJ2-5	17
CAISENRGNYGYTF	TRBV10-3	TRBJ1-2	14
CASSLSEWTEAFF	TRBV7-2	TRBJ1-1	13
CASSDQATANSPLHF	TRBV2	TRBJ1-6	15
CASSMDIFNQPQHF	TRBV10-2	TRBJ1-5	14
CASGITDPLSGANVLTF	TRBV5-1	TRBJ2-6	17
CASSQEGKGAGNSPLHF	TRBV4-3	TRBJ1-6	17
CASSAGVSYEQYF	TRBV5-1	TRBJ2-7	13
CASSPGGLDTDTQYF	TRBV7-2	TRBJ2-3	15
CSGGQGLGYEQYF	TRBV29-1	TRBJ2-7	13
CASSVRQGGKLFF	TRBV18	TRBJ1-4	13
CASSQEFADRSGELFF	TRBV4-3	TRBJ2-2	16
CASVRTGHEQYF	TRBV2	TRBJ2-7	12
CASSLGWEYEQYF	TRBV5-1	TRBJ2-7	13